This T cell receptor (beta chain) was documented in a study of blood T cell repertoires in COVID-19. Study summary: Samples of COVID-19 (acute and convalescent) were obtained from the United States, Italy and Spain. T cells, B-cell-depleted T cells, or PBMCs supplied cDNA or gDNA.

The table lists this clone with a count of one. This CDR3 contains 14 residues. Germline lookup yields CDR1 SSHAT and CDR2 FNYEAQ (reference sequence). V gave up 5 bases and J gave up 2 bases; unmatched junction bases: 5. In the authors' workflow: Estimation of nucleated cell counts was performed using reference gene primer amplification. The repertoire was sequenced with immunoSEQ multiplex PCR; TCRdb's copy has only in-frame clones and lacks some. V and J calls and clone size follow that table, whereas D and trimming were derived from the DNA. The sample consists of 35,000 to 50,000 clones, nearly 70% of them appearing once.

The clonotype was recovered from a man older than 75 with acute or convalescent COVID-19. The chain uses TRBV7-7 and TRBJ2-5; 7 positions agree with TRBD1. Source material: peripheral blood. CDR3 DNA sequence: TGTGCCAGCAGCATACAGGACAGGCAAGAGACCCAGTACTTC. Translating it yields CASSIQDRQETQYF.